The 12 T cell receptor beta chains listed next were all sequenced from one sample in a study of T-cell memory formation after mild COVID-19 (TCRdb year 2021). The protocol used for the library was 5' RACE. TCRdb lists the instrument as Illumina NovaSeq 6000. TCRdb took the public reads, trimmed them with fastp at Q25, ran MiXCR for clone calling and kept in-frame beta chains. All rows with the same CDR3 protein become a single entry with the most common DNA and genes. A total of fewer than 700,000 distinct CDR3 sequences appear in this sample, roughly a fifth of them only once. Approximately 8% of the sample is held by the ten biggest clonotypes. Sequenced: PBMCs or a T cell subset sorted from them (not recorded which). These receptors came from an adult woman who had mild COVID-19 (a few samples of this study predate the infection). The sample titles of this study are shuffled in the database, so cell type and time point are left out; the donor was told from shared clones.

This clonotype was counted at least ten times. The J gene is TRBJ2-2, the V gene TRBV6-5, with a possible D match to TRBD1 (5 bases). The CDR3 sequence is 14 residues long. Germline loops: CDR1 MNHEY, CDR2 SVGAGI. Trimming removed 5 bases from V and 1 base from J, with 8 bases in between. The CDR3 DNA sequence: TGTGCCAGCAGTGAAGGACAGAACACCGGGGAGCTGTTTTTT. Translation: CASSEGQNTGELFF.

This clonotype occurred a few times. The V and J genes are TRBV20-1 and TRBJ1-1; D call uncertain. The CDR3 extends over 11 amino acids. Germline CDR1 DFQATT, CDR2 SNEGSKA (reference sequence). V was pared by 3 bases and J by 7 bases, with 9 bases between. The CDR3 coding sequence is TGCAGTGCTAGCGACGGCCATGAAGCTTTCTTT. Protein: CSASDGHEAFF.

A few counts support this clonotype. This sequence joins TRBV20-1 and TRBJ2-1; D uncertain. CDR3 length: 14 amino acids. Germline CDR1 reads DFQATT; CDR2 reads SNEGSKA (reference sequence). V lost 0 bases and J 1 base, leaving 7 bases between the germline ends. The CDR3: CSARDDRSYNEQFF. The DNA for the CDR3 is TGCAGTGCTAGAGATGACCGTTCCTACAATGAGCAGTTCTTC.

This clonotype showed up just a few times. This sequence joins TRBV5-1 and TRBJ1-1; TRBD1 might be the D (6 bases). Germline CDR1 SGHRS, CDR2 YFSETQ. The CDR3 spans 16 residues. Between the trimmed V and J ends, which lost 3 bases and 1 base, there was a span of 16 bases. The CDR3 DNA sequence: TGCGCCAGCAGCTACCGTCCGGGACACAGGAACACTGAAGCTTTCTTT. Encoded protein: CASSYRPGHRNTEAFF. The entire variable domain, with the rest obtained from reference TRBV5-1 and TRBJ1-1, is as follows: KAGVTQTPRYLIKTRGQQVTLSCSPISGHRSVSWYQQTPGQGLQFLFEYFSETQRNKGNFPGRFSGRQFSNSRSEMNVSTLELGDSALYLCASSYRPGHRNTEAFFGQGTRLTVV.

The CDR3 coding sequence is TGTGCCAGCCAAAGTCGCGCCAAAAACATTCAGTACTTC. Protein: CASQSRAKNIQYF. This sequence joins TRBV12-3 or TRBV12-4 and TRBJ2-4, with D hard to call. The CDR3 sequence is 13 residues long. V was shortened by 8 bases and J by 1 base, with 9 bases between the two germline ends.

This clonotype was found a few times. The V call is TRBV13, the J call TRBJ2-5; 14 bases are a match to TRBD2. The CDR3 totals 15 residues. In germline, CDR1 is PRHDT, CDR2 FYEKMQ (reference sequence). V gave up 5 bases and J gave up 7 bases; unmatched junction bases: 6. DNA of the CDR3: TGTGCCAGCAGCCGGGGACTAGCGGGAGAGGTGACCCAGTACTTC. Amino acids: CASSRGLAGEVTQYF.

J is TRBJ1-4 and V is TRBV5-1; D uncertain. Germline V CDR1 and CDR2: SGHRS, YFSETQ. This CDR3 region has 15 residues. V lost 2 bases, J lost 8 bases, and 16 bases lay in between. The DNA for the CDR3 is TGCGCCAGCAGCTTAGGTCCCGGGCCGCAGGAAAAACTGTTTTTT. It codes for CASSLGPGPQEKLFF.

This clonotype was seen a single time. V gene TRBV14 combines with J gene TRBJ1-2, with 7 bases fitting TRBD1. Unmatched junction bases numbered 9, after V lost 6 bases and J lost 5 bases. From germline, CDR1 is SGHDN and CDR2 FVKESK. This CDR3 contains 14 residues. The CDR3 DNA reads TGTGCCAGCAGAAACACAGGGGAAAGATATGGCTACACCTTC. This sequence encodes CASRNTGERYGYTF.

This clonotype has a handful of counts. V is TRBV12-3 or TRBV12-4 and J is TRBJ2-5; TRBD2 is a possible D gene (7 bases). Trimming took off 6 bases at V and 5 bases at J, with 19 bases between the two ends. The CDR3 extends over 15 amino acids. The CDR3 loop is CASSSRRGGLETQYF. The DNA for the CDR3 is TGTGCCAGCAGCTCTCGAAGGGGGGGGCTGGAGACCCAGTACTTC.

This clonotype has just a few counts. J is TRBJ1-1 and V is TRBV5-1; tentatively, D is TRBD1 (5 bases). CDR3 length: 13 residues. The V gene lost 0 bases and the J gene lost 8 bases, with 11 bases spanning the gap. Germline V gene lookup returns CDR1 SGHRS and CDR2 YFSETQ. CDR3 sequence: CASSLAGILEAFF. DNA of the CDR3: TGCGCCAGCAGCTTGGCAGGGATCCTGGAAGCTTTCTTT.

The rearrangement joins TRBV5-4 to TRBJ2-3, with a possible D match to TRBD2 (6 bases). Germline loops: CDR1 SGHNT, CDR2 YYREEE (reference sequence). The length of the CDR3 is 14 residues. Trimming took off 0 bases at V and 4 bases at J, with 9 bases between the two ends. For the CDR3, the DNA is TGTGCCAGCAGCTTGGGAGGGAGGTCAGATACGCAGTATTTT. Its protein product is CASSLGGRSDTQYF.

The chain has TRBV11-3 and TRBJ2-1; D is perhaps TRBD1 (5 bases). V dropped 0 bases and J dropped 9 bases, with 12 bases sitting between them. In germline, CDR1 is SGHNT, CDR2 YENEEA. The CDR3 runs to 14 residues. Here the CDR3 DNA reads TGTGCCAGCAGCTTAGAGGCAGGGTACGGTGAGCAGTTCTTC. Its protein product is CASSLEAGYGEQFF. Filled out from reference TRBV11-3 and TRBJ2-1, the complete variable domain reads EAGVVQSPRYKIIEKKQPVAFWCNPISGHNTLYWYLQNLGQGPELLIRYENEEAVDDSQLPKDRFSAERLKGVDSTLKIQPAELGDSAVYLCASSLEAGYGEQFFGPGTRLTVL.